The 11 T cell receptor beta chains below all came from one sample that was sequenced in a study of T-cell reconstitution after alpha-beta-depleted transplantation in children. For TCRbeta, the library was prepared with unique molecular identifiers. TCRdb redid the calling of the PCR reads with MiXCR, one entry per CDR3 protein. The table records 250,000 to 300,000 distinct CDR3 sequences, 9.5% to 13% of them present only once. The sample here was PBMCs, taken before TCRalphabeta/CD19-depleted stem cell transplant. All receptors come from a boy less than two years old with acute myeloid leukemia, due to receive a stem cell transplant.

The table lists this clonotype with a few counts. The CDR3 region has the DNA TGTGCCAGCAGTGAAACTCCAGCGGGAAGGGCCTACAATGAGCAGTTCTTC. Protein product: CASSETPAGRAYNEQFF. The genes are TRBV25-1 and TRBJ2-1; 7 bases align to TRBD2. Trimming took 2 bases from V and 2 from J; bases not matched to a gene: 9. The CDR3 contains 17 residues. Germline assignment: CDR1 MGHDK and CDR2 SYGVNS.

This clonotype was observed many times. V is TRBV4-3 and J is TRBJ2-3; 9 bases are shared with TRBD2. Germline loops: CDR1 LGHNA, CDR2 YSLEER. The length of the CDR3 is 18 residues. Trimming removed 0 bases from V and 1 base from J; junction bases left unmatched: 8. CDR3 region: CASSQEVWRTSGTDTQYF. Here the CDR3 DNA reads TGCGCCAGCAGCCAAGAAGTTTGGAGGACTAGCGGCACAGATACGCAGTATTTT.

This clonotype occurred many times. The chain joins TRBV11-2 to TRBJ2-3; 10 bases agree with TRBD2. Looked up from germline, CDR1 is SGHAT and CDR2 is FQNNGV. This CDR3 spans 17 amino acids. V was pared by 5 bases and J by 2 bases, with 10 bases of the junction left unmatched. The CDR3 loop reads CASSALKGTSATDTQYF. As DNA, the CDR3 is TGTGCCAGCAGCGCCCTTAAGGGGACTAGCGCCACAGATACGCAGTATTTT. Looking up the rest from reference TRBV11-2 and TRBJ2-3 gives the full variable domain: EAGVAQSPRYKIIEKRQSVAFWCNPISGHATLYWYQQILGQGPKLLIQFQNNGVVDDSQLPKDRFSAERLKGVDSTLKIQPAKLEDSAVYLCASSALKGTSATDTQYFGPGTRLTVL.

Ten or more counts support this clonotype. This sequence joins TRBV7-3 and TRBJ2-1; TRBD2 agrees at 12 bases. This CDR3 contains 17 residues. V lost 1 base to trimming and J lost 4 bases; unmatched junction nucleotides: 5. CDR1 SGHTA and CDR2 FQGTGA come from the germline V gene. CDR3 DNA: TGTGCCAGCAGCTTAATGGTTCTAGCGGGGGGGTACAATGAGCAGTTCTTC. Its protein is CASSLMVLAGGYNEQFF.

This clonotype was picked up a small number of times. The chain uses TRBV29-1 and TRBJ2-7; 7 bases agree with TRBD2. In germline, CDR1 is SQVTM, CDR2 ANQGSEA. The CDR3 is 13 amino acids. V dropped 5 bases and J dropped 0; count of bases not matched to a gene: 4. The CDR3 is CSVRGGSSYEQYF. Here the CDR3 DNA reads TGCAGCGTTAGGGGAGGGAGCTCCTACGAGCAGTACTTC.

Worth noting for this clonotype: A read error may be the cause here, since a much bigger clone is one base away. The chain has TRBV12-3 or TRBV12-4 and TRBJ2-7; possibly TRBD1 or TRBD2 for D (6 bases each). The CDR3 spans 19 residues. CDR3 amino acids: CASCLRGAVGGRMGHEQYF. CDR3 DNA: TGTGCCAGCTGTTTAAGGGGGGCCGTTGGAGGTAGGATGGGACACGAGCAGTACTTC.

This clonotype came up many times. The chain has TRBV20-1 and TRBJ2-5, with unresolved D. CDR1 DFQATT and CDR2 SNEGSKA come from the germline V gene (reference sequence). This CDR3 has 10 amino acids. Trimming took 0 bases from V and 5 from J, leaving 1 base between them. This CDR3 reads CSARDETQYF. The CDR3 DNA sequence: TGCAGTGCTAGAGATGAGACCCAGTACTTC.

In this sample, this clonotype turned up many times. The chain recombines TRBV12-3 or TRBV12-4 with TRBJ2-5, with D possibly TRBD2 on 6 matching bases. V gave up 5 bases and J gave up 2 bases, with 9 bases separating them. The CDR3 extends over 13 amino acids. The CDR3 region has the DNA TGTGCCAGCAGTCCGGGAGTTCAAGAGACCCAGTACTTC. Its translation is CASSPGVQETQYF.

Concerning this clonotype: With a much larger clone just one base away, this may be a read error. V and J are TRBV20-1 and TRBJ2-7; D is unclear. Germline CDR1 is DFQATT and CDR2 is SNEGSKA (reference sequence). This CDR3 comprises 12 residues. The CDR3, as DNA: TGCAGTGCTCTTTATCGGAACTACGACCAGTACTTC. This sequence encodes CSALYRNYDQYF.

This clonotype was seen only a few times. The gene calls are TRBV11-2 and TRBJ2-5, with TRBD2 identical over 12 bases. The CDR3 is 19 residues long. J was trimmed by 2 bases and V by 2 bases; bases with no gene match: 12. The germline V gene has CDR1 SGHAT and CDR2 FQNNGV. CDR3 loop: CASSLFSPRLAGGQETQYF. CDR3 bases: TGTGCCAGCAGCTTATTTTCCCCTCGTCTAGCGGGGGGGCAAGAGACCCAGTACTTC.

This clonotype was seen many times. V gene TRBV11-2 combines with J gene TRBJ2-3; unclear D gene. The CDR3 covers 15 residues. V was clipped by 2 bases and J by 1 base, with 10 bases between them. CDR1 and CDR2 from the germline V gene are SGHAT and FQNNGV. The CDR3 sequence is CASSLMGSGTDTQYF. DNA of the CDR3: TGTGCCAGCAGCTTAATGGGTTCTGGCACAGATACGCAGTATTTT.